Listed below are T cell receptor beta chains from one sample, sequenced in a study of blood T cell repertoires in COVID-19. TCRdb keeps only in-frame clones here, not all; method: immunoSEQ multiplex PCR. The data contain 200,000 to 250,000 clones, around 90% of them singletons. The material sequenced was PBMCs or T cells enriched from blood (not recorded which). Source of these receptors: a man between 18 and 29 years old with acute COVID-19. Both conserved end residues are part of each CDR3. D genes are given only for firm matches. For some rows the clone size is stated as once, few or many, or as a class when expanded; others skip it.

d_gene	abundance	v_gene	j_gene	CDR3nt	CDR3aa
-	-	TRBV5-8	TRBJ2-2	TGTGCCAGCAGCTTGGAGGGGTTCAACACCGGGGAGCTGTTTTTT	CASSLEGFNTGELFF
TRBD1	-	TRBV27	TRBJ2-7	TGTGCCAGCAGTCCTTGGGCGGACAGGGCCACCTACGAGCAGTACTTC	CASSPWADRATYEQYF
TRBD1	-	TRBV10-3	TRBJ2-7	TGTGCCATCAGCCACCCAGGACAGGGGGCACGGGAGCAGTACTTC	CAISHPGQGAREQYF
-	-	TRBV10-3	TRBJ1-1	TGTGCCATCAGCGCTTCAGGGGCCGGGAACACTGAAGCTTTCTTT	CAISASGAGNTEAFF
-	-	TRBV7-2	TRBJ2-7	TGTGCCAGCAGCCCCCCGGACAGCCCCTACGAGCAGTACTTC	CASSPPDSPYEQYF
-	-	TRBV7-9	TRBJ1-1	TGTGCCAGCAGCCCTACCCCGACAGGGAACACTGAAGCTTTCTTT	CASSPTPTGNTEAFF
TRBD2	-	TRBV10-1	TRBJ2-1	TGCGCCACCGGACTAGCGGGAGAGGGGCAGTTCTTC	CATGLAGEGQFF
-	once	TRBV28	TRBJ1-1	TGTGCCAGCAGTCACGCCCAAGGGGATGCCACTGAAGCTTTCTTT	CASSHAQGDATEAFF
-	-	TRBV11-2	TRBJ2-1	TGTGCCAGCAGCTTACGTCCGGAGAGGCTGTTCTTC	CASSLRPERLFF
TRBD1	-	TRBV4-1	TRBJ1-4	TGCGCCAGCAGCCAAGGGACAGGGGTAAATGAAAAACTGTTTTTT	CASSQGTGVNEKLFF
-	-	TRBV20-1	TRBJ2-1	TGCAGTGCTAGACTAGTCAATGAGCAGTTCTTC	CSARLVNEQFF
-	-	TRBV6-5	TRBJ2-3	TGTGCCAGCAGGGAGGGCAGGGGCACAGATACGCAGTATTTT	CASREGRGTDTQYF
TRBD2	few	TRBV7-3	TRBJ2-1	TGTGCCAGCAGCTTAAGCCCGGGGGGGGATAATGAGCAGTTCTTC	CASSLSPGGDNEQFF
TRBD2	-	TRBV30	TRBJ2-1	TGTGCCTGGAGTTCTAGCGGGAGCTCCTACAATGAGCAGTTCTTC	CAWSSSGSSYNEQFF
-	many	TRBV6-2/TRBV6-3	TRBJ1-1	TGTGCCAGCAGTTACCTAGGACAATACACTGAAGCTTTCTTT	CASSYLGQYTEAFF
TRBD2	-	TRBV3-1/TRBV3-2	TRBJ2-3	TGTGCCAGCAGCCAAGTCCCTAGCGGGAGAGGAACAGATACGCAGTATTTT	CASSQVPSGRGTDTQYF
-	-	TRBV21-1	TRBJ2-7	TGTGCCAGCAGCCGCCGGGACAGGGGTATTTACGAGCAGTACTTC	CASSRRDRGIYEQYF
-	-	TRBV28	TRBJ1-4	TGTGCCAGCAGTTTACGGGACATCGGCGAAAAACTGTTTTTT	CASSLRDIGEKLFF